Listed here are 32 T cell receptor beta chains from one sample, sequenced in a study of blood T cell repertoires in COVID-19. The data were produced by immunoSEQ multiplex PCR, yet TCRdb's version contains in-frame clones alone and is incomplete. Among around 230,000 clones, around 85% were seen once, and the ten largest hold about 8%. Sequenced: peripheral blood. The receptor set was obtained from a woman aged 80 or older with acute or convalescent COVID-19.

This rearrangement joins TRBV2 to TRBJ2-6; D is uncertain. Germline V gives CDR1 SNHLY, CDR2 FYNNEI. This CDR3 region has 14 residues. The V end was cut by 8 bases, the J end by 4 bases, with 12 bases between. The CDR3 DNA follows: TGTGCCAGCCAACCCGTGCGGGGGGCCAACGTCCTGACTTTC. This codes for CASQPVRGANVLTF.

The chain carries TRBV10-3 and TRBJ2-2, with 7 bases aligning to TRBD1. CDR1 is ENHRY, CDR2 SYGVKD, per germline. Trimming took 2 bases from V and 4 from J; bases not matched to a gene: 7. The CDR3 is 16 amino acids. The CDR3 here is CAISEGLGGTTGELFF. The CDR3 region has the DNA TGTGCCATCAGTGAGGGGTTAGGGGGCACCACCGGGGAGCTGTTTTTT.

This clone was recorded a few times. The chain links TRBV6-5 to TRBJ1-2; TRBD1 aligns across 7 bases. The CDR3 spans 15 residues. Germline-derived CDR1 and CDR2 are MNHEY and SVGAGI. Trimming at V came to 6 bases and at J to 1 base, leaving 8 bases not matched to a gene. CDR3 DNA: TGTGCCAGCAGGATGAGCAGGGGGATTAACTATGGCTACACCTTC. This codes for CASRMSRGINYGYTF.

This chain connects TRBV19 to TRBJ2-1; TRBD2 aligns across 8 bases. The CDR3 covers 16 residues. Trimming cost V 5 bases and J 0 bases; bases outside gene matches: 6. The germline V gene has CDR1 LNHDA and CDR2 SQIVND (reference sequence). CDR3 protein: CASSGLAGNSYNEQFF. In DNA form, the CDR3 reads TGTGCCAGTAGTGGACTAGCTGGAAACTCCTACAATGAGCAGTTCTTC.

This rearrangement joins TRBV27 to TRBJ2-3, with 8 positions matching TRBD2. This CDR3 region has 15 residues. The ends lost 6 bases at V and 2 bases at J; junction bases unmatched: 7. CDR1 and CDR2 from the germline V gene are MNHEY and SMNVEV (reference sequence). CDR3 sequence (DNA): TGTGCCAGCAGCATACTAGCGGAGCTCACAGATACGCAGTATTTT. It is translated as CASSILAELTDTQYF.

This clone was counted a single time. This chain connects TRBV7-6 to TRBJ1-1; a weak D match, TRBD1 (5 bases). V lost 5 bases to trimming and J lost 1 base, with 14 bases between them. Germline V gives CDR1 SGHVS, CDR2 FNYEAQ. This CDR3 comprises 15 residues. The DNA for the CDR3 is TGTGCCAGCAGCCAAAGCCTTACAGGGAACACTGAAGCTTTCTTT. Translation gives CASSQSLTGNTEAFF.

The CDR3 sequence: CASSDRGDEKLFF. Written as DNA, the CDR3 is TGTGCCAGTAGTGACAGGGGGGATGAAAAACTGTTTTTT. V gene TRBV19 combines with J gene TRBJ1-4; 9 nucleotides line up with TRBD1. Germline trimming cut 5 bases from V and 6 bases from J; bases unmatched to any gene: 1. Germline loops: CDR1 LNHDA, CDR2 SQIVND (reference sequence). This CDR3 has 13 amino acids. The full variable domain, with the rest looked up from reference TRBV19 and TRBJ1-4, is DGGITQSPKYLFRKEGQNVTLSCEQNLNHDAMYWYRQDPGQGLRLIYYSQIVNDFQKGDIAEGYSVSREKKESFPLTVTSAQKNPTAFYLCASSDRGDEKLFFGSGTQLSVL.

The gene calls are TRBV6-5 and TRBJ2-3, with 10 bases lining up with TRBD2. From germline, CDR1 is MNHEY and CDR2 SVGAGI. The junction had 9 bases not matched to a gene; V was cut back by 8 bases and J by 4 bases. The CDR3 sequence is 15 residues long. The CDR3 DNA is TGTGCCAGCGATCGAGAGCGGGGGGGCCCAGATACGCAGTATTTT. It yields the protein CASDRERGGPDTQYF.

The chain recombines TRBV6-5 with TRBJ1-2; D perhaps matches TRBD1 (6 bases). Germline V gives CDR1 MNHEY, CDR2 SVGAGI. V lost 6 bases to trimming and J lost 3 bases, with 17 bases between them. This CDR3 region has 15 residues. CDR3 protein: CASSPDRGADYGYTF. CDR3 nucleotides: TGTGCCAGCAGCCCCGACCGGGGGGCGGACTATGGCTACACCTTC.

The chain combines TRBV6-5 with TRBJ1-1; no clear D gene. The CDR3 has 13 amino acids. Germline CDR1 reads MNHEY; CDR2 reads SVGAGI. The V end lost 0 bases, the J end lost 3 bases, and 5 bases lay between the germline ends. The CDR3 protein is CASSYSADTEAFF. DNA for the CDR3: TGTGCCAGCAGTTACTCGGCGGACACTGAAGCTTTCTTT.

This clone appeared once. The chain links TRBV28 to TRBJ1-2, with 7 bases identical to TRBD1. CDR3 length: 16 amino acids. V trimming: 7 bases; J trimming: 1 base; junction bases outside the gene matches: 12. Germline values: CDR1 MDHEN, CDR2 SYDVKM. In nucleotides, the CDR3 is TGTGCCAGCACCCCGGGCACAGGGGTCCTTAACTATGGCTACACCTTC. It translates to CASTPGTGVLNYGYTF.

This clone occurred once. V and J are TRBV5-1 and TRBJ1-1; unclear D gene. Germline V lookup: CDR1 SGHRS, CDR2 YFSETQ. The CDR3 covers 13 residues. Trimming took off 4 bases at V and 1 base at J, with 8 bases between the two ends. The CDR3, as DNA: TGCGCCAGCAGCACTCCCGGGAACACTGAAGCTTTCTTT. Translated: CASSTPGNTEAFF.

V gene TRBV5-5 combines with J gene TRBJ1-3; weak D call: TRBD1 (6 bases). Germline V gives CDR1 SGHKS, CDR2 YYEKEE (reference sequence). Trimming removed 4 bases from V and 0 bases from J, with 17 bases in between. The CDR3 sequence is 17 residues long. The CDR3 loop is CASSLGGGTFSGNTIYF. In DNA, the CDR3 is TGTGCCAGCAGCCTGGGGGGCGGAACCTTCTCTGGAAACACCATATATTTT.

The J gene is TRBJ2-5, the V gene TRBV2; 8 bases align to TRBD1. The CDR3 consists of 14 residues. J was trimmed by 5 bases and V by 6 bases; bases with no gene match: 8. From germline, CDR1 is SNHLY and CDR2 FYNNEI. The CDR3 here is CASRIQGARETQYF. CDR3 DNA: TGTGCCAGCAGAATCCAGGGGGCGAGGGAGACCCAGTACTTC.

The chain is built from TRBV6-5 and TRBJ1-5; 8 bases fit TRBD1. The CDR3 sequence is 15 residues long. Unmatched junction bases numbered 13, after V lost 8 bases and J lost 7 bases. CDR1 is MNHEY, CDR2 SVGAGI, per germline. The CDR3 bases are TGTGCCAGCCAAAACGACAGGGGCCAAGAACAGCCCCAGCATTTT. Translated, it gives CASQNDRGQEQPQHF.

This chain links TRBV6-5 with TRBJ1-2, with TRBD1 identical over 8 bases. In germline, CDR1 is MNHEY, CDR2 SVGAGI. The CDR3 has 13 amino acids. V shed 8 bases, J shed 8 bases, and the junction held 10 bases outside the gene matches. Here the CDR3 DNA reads TGTGCCAGCGGAAACAGGGGGAATGGGGGCTACACCTTC. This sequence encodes CASGNRGNGGYTF.

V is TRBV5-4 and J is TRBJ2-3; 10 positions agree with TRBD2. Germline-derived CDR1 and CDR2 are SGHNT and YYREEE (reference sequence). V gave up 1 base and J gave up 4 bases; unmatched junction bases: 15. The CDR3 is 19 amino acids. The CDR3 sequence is CASSLPGLARRDNSDTQYF. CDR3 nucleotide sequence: TGTGCCAGCAGCTTGCCGGGACTAGCGAGGCGTGACAACTCAGATACGCAGTATTTT.

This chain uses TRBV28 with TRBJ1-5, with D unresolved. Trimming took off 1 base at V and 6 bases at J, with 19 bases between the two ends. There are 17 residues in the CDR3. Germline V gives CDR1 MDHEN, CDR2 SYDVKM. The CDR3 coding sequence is TGTGCCAGCAGTTTATACTTTGGGCAGGCAAATAGTCAGCCCCAGCATTTT. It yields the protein CASSLYFGQANSQPQHF.

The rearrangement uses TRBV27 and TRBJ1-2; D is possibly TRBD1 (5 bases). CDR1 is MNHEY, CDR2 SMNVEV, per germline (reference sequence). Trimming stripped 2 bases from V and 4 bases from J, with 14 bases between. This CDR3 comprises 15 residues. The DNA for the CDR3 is TGTGCCAGCAGTTTAGGAAGGGGCGATGGCTATGGCTACACCTTC. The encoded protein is CASSLGRGDGYGYTF.

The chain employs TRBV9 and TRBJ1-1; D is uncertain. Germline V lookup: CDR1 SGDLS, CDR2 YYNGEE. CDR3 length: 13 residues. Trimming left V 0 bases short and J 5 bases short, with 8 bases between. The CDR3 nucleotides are TGTGCCAGCAGCGTAGCGTCGGGGACTGAAGCTTTCTTT. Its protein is CASSVASGTEAFF.

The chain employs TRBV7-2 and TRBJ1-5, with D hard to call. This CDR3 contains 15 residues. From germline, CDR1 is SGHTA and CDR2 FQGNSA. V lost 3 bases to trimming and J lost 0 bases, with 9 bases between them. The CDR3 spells CASSFTPNSNQPQHF. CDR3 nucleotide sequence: TGTGCCAGCAGCTTTACACCAAATAGCAATCAGCCCCAGCATTTT.

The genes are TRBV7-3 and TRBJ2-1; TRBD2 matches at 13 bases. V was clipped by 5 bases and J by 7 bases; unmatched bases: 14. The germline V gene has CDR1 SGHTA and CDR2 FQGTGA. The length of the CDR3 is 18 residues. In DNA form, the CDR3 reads TGTGCCAGCAGCCGAAACCCAGGACTAGCGGGAGATGGGAATGAGCAGTTCTTC. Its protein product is CASSRNPGLAGDGNEQFF.

CDR3 sequence reads: CASSPEGTGELFF. In nucleotides, the CDR3 is TGTGCCAGCAGCCCCGAGGGCACCGGGGAGCTGTTTTTT. The gene calls are TRBV7-3 and TRBJ2-2; tentative D call: TRBD2 (5 bases). Germline CDR1 is SGHTA and CDR2 is FQGTGA. This CDR3 has 13 residues. Trimming shortened V by 5 bases and J by 4 bases, and 8 bases separated the two germline ends.

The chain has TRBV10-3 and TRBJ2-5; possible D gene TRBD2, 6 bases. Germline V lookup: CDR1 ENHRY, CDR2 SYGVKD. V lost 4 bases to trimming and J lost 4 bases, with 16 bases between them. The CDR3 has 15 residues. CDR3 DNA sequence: TGTGCCATCAGTGGGTTGGAGGGAGAGGGAGAGACCCAGTACTTC. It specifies CAISGLEGEGETQYF.

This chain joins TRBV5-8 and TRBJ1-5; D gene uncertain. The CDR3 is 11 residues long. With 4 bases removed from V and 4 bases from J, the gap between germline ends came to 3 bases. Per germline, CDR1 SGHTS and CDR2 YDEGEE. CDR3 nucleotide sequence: TGTGCCAGCAGCGTAAATCAGCCCCAGCATTTT. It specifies CASSVNQPQHF. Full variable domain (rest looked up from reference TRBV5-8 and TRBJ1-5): EAGVTQSPTHLIKTRGQQATLRCSPISGHTSVYWYQQALGLGLQFLLWYDEGEERNRGNFPPRFSGRQFPNYSSELNVNALELEDSALYLCASSVNQPQHFGDGTRLSIL.

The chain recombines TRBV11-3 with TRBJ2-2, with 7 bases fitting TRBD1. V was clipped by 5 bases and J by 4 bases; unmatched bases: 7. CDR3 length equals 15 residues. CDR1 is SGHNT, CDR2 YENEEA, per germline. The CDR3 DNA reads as TGTGCCAGCAGCATAACAGGGGTCGGCACCGGGGAGCTGTTTTTT. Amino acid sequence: CASSITGVGTGELFF.

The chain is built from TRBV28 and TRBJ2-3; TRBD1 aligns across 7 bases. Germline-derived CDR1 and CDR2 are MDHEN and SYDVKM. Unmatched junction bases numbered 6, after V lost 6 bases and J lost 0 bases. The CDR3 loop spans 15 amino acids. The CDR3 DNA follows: TGTGCCAGCAGGACCCCGACAGGGAGCACAGATACGCAGTATTTT. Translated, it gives CASRTPTGSTDTQYF.

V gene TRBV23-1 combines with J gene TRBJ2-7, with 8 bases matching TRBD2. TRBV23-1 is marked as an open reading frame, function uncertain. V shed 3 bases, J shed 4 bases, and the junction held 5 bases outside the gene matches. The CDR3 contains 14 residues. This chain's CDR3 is CASSQIAGTYEQYF. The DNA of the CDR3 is TGCGCCAGCAGTCAGATAGCGGGAACGTACGAGCAGTACTTC.

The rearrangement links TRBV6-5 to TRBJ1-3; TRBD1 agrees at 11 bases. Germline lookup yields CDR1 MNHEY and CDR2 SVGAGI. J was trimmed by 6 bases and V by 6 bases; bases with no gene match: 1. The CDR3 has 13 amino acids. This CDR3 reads CASRDRGPNTIYF. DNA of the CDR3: TGTGCCAGCAGGGACAGGGGGCCAAACACCATATATTTT.

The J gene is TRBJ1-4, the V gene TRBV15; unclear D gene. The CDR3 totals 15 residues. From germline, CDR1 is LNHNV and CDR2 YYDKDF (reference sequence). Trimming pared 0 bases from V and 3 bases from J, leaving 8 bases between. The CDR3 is CATSRDRGSNEKLFF. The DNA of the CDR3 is TGTGCCACCAGCAGAGATCGAGGATCTAATGAAAAACTGTTTTTT.

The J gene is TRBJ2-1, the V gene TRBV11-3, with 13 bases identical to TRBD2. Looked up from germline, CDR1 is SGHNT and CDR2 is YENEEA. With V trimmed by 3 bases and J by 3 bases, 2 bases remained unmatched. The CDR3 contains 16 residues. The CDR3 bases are TGTGCCAGCAGCTTTAGGACTAGCGGGGGCTACAATGAGCAGTTCTTC. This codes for CASSFRTSGGYNEQFF.

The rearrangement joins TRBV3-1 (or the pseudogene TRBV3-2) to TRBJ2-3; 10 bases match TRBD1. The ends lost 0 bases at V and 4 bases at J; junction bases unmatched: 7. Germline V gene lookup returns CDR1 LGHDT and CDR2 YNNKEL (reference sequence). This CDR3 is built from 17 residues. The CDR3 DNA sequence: TGTGCCAGCAGCCAAGATATCGGGACAGGGGCGGCAGATACGCAGTATTTT. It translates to CASSQDIGTGAADTQYF.